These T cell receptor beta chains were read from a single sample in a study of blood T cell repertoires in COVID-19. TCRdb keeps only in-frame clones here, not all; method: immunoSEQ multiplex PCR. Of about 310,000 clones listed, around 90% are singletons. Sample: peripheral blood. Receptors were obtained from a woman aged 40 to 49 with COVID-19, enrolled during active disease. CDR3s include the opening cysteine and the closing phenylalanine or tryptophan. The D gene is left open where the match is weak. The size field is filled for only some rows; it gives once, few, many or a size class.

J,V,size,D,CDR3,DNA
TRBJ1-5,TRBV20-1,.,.,CSASDGNQPQHF,TGCAGTGCTAGTGACGGCAATCAGCCCCAGCATTTT
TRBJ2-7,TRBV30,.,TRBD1,CAWSSGDRVLEYF,TGTGCCTGGAGTTCCGGGGACAGGGTACTGGAGTACTTC
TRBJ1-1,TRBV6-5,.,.,CASSYQHQVNTEAFF,TGTGCCAGCAGTTATCAACATCAGGTGAACACTGAAGCTTTCTTT
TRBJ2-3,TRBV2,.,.,CASSVSDTQYF,TGTGCCAGCAGTGTATCGGATACGCAGTATTTT
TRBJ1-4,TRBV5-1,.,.,CASSLAGTNEKLFF,TGCGCCAGCAGCTTGGCAGGAACTAATGAAAAACTGTTTTTT
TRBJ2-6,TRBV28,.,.,CATRSGANVLTF,TGTGCCACCCGCTCTGGGGCCAACGTCCTGACTTTC
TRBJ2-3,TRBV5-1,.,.,CASSLLDTQYF,TGCGCCAGCAGCTTGCTGGATACGCAGTATTTT
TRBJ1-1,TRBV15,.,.,CATGSNTEAFF,TGTGCCACGGGCTCCAACACTGAAGCTTTCTTT
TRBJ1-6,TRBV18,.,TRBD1,CASSPKTGGRSSSPLHF,TGTGCCAGCTCACCGAAGACAGGGGGAAGATCCAGCTCACCCCTCCACTTT
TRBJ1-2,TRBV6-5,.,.,CASSYRQRSSCTF,TGTGCCAGCAGTTACCGACAGAGGAGTAGCTGTACCTTC
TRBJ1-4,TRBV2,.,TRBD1,CARVRQGASWEKLFF,TGTGCCAGGGTCAGACAGGGGGCGAGTTGGGAAAAACTGTTTTTT
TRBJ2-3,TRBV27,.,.,CATAGAGDTQYF,TGTGCCACTGCGGGGGCGGGAGATACGCAGTATTTT
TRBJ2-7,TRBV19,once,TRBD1,CASSWGQSYEQYF,TGTGCCAGTAGTTGGGGACAGTCCTACGAGCAGTACTTC
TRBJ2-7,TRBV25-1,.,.,CASSERGSYEQYF,TGTGCCAGCAGTGAAAGGGGTAGTTACGAGCAGTACTTC
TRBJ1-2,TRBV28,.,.,CASSLGASGYTF,TGTGCCAGCAGTTTGGGGGCTAGCGGGTACACCTTC
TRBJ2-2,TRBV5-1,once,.,CASSLAEYTGELFF,TGCGCCAGCAGCTTGGCCGAGTACACCGGGGAGCTGTTTTTT
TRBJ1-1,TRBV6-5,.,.,CASSYSPGQPTEAFF,TGTGCCAGCAGTTACTCCCCGGGACAACCCACTGAAGCTTTCTTT
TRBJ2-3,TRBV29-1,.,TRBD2,CSVAGGTTSTDTQYF,TGCAGCGTTGCGGGGGGGACAACTAGCACAGATACGCAGTATTTT
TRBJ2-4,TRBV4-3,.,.,CASSQGRSQIKNIQYF,TGCGCCAGCAGCCAAGGAAGGAGCCAGATCAAAAACATTCAGTACTTC
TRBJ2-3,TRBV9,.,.,CASSVGGGIFTDTQYF,TGTGCCAGCAGCGTAGGGGGAGGAATCTTCACAGATACGCAGTATTTT
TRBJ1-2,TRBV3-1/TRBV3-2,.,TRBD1,CASSHHRGPNYGYTF,TGTGCCAGCAGCCACCACAGGGGGCCTAACTATGGCTACACCTTC
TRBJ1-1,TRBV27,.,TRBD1,CASSSTGTVTEAFF,TGTGCCAGCAGCAGCACCGGGACAGTGACCGAAGCTTTCTTT
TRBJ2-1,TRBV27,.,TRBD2,CASSRGVGAYNEQFF,TGTGCCAGCAGTCGGGGGGTAGGCGCCTACAATGAGCAGTTCTTC
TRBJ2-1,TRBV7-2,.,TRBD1,CASSVTGTGNEQFF,TGTGCCAGCAGCGTCACCGGGACAGGAAATGAGCAGTTCTTC
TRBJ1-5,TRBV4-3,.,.,CASSQNRAQPQHF,TGCGCCAGCAGCCAAAACAGGGCACAGCCCCAGCATTTT
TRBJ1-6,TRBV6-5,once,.,CASSAGRNNSPLHF,TGTGCCAGCAGCGCAGGTAGAAATAATTCACCCCTCCACTTT
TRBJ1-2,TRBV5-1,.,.,CASSLMGTGSYGYTF,TGCGCCAGCAGCTTGATGGGCACAGGGAGCTATGGCTACACCTTC
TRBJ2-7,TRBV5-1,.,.,CASSLDASSSYEQYF,TGCGCCAGCAGCTTGGACGCTTCGAGCTCCTACGAGCAGTACTTC
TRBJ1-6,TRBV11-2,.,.,CASSLLRGYNSPLHF,TGTGCCAGCAGCTTGCTCCGAGGTTATAATTCACCCCTCCACTTT
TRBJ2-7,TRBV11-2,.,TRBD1,CASSPRTGRSYEQYF,TGTGCCAGCAGCCCTCGGACAGGGCGCTCCTACGAGCAGTACTTC
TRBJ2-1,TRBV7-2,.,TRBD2,CASTTSGGAYEQFF,TGTGCCAGCACTACTAGCGGGGGGGCCTACGAGCAGTTCTTC
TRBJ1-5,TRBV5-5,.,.,CASSLGVLKVQPQHF,TGTGCCAGCAGCTTGGGCGTACTAAAGGTCCAGCCCCAGCATTTT
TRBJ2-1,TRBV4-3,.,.,CASSQAGAVMGNEQFF,TGCGCCAGCAGCCAAGCGGGTGCGGTGATGGGCAATGAGCAGTTCTTC
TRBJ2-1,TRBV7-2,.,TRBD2,CASSLVLAGSSYNEQFF,TGTGCCAGCAGCTTAGTCCTAGCGGGGAGCTCCTACAATGAGCAGTTCTTC
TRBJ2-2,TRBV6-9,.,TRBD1,CASSYSTGVSTGELFF,TGTGCCAGCAGTTATTCGACAGGGGTGAGCACCGGGGAGCTGTTTTTT
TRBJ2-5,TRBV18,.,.,CASSPSKETQYF,TGTGCCAGCTCACCGAGTAAAGAGACCCAGTACTTC
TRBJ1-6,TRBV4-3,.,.,CASSQDREVNTLHF,TGCGCCAGCAGCCAAGATCGGGAGGTTAACACCCTCCACTTT
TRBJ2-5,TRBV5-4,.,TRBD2,CASSLEASGQETQYF,TGTGCCAGCAGCTTGGAGGCTAGCGGCCAAGAGACCCAGTACTTC
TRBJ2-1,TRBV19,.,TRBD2,CASQVSSGLYNEQFF,TGTGCCAGTCAGGTCTCTAGCGGTCTCTACAATGAGCAGTTCTTC
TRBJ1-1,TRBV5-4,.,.,CASSSWGQSALEAFF,TGTGCCAGCAGCTCCTGGGGGCAGTCCGCACTTGAAGCTTTCTTT
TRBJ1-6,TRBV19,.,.,CASSPRGPVNSPLHF,TGTGCCAGTAGTCCGCGGGGACCGGTTAATTCACCCCTCCACTTT
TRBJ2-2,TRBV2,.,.,CASSEQVTGELFF,TGTGCCAGCAGTGAACAGGTTACCGGGGAGCTGTTTTTT
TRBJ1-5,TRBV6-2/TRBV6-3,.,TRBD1,CASSSSLPGQGKWNQPQHF,TGTGCCAGCAGTTCATCACTCCCGGGACAGGGGAAATGGAATCAGCCCCAGCATTTT
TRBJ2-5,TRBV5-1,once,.,CASSLEVGGKTQYF,TGCGCCAGCAGCCTGGAGGTCGGGGGAAAGACCCAGTACTTC
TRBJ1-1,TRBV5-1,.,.,CASSFYPTGGTEAFF,TGCGCCAGCAGCTTTTACCCGACAGGCGGTACTGAAGCTTTCTTT